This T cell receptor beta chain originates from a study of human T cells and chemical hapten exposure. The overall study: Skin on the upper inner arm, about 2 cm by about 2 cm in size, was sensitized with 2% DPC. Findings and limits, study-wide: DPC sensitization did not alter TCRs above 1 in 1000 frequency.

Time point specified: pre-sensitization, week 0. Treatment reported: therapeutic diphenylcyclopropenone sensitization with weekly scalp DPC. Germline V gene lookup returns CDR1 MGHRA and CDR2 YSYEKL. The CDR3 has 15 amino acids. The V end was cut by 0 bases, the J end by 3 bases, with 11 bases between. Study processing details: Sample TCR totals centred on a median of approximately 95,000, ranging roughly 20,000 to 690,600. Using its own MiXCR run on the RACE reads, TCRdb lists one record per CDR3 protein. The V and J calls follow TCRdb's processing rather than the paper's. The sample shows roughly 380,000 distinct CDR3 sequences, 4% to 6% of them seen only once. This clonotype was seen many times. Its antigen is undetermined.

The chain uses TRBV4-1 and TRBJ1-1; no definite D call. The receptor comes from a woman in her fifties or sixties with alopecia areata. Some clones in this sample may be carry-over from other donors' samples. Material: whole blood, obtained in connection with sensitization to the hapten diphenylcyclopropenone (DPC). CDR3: CASSQDNPKDTEAFF. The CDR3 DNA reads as TGCGCCAGCAGCCAAGATAACCCGAAGGACACTGAAGCTTTCTTT.